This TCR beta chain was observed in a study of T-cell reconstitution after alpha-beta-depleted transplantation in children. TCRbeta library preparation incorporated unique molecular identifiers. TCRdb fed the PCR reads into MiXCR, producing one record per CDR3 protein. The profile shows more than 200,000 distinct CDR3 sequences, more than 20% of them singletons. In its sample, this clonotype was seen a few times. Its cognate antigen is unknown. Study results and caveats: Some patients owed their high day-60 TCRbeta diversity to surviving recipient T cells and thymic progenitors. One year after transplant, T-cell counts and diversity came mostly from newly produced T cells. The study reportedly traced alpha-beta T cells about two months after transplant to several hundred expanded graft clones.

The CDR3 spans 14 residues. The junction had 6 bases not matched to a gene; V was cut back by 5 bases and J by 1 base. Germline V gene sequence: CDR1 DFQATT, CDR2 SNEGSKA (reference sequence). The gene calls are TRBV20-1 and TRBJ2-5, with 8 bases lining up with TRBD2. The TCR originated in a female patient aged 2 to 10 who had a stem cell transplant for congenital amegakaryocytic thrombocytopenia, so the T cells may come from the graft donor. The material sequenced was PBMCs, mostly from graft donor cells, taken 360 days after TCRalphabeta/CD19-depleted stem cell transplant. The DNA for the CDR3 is TGCAGTGCTGGGCCGGGGGGGCCCCAAGAGACCCAGTACTTC. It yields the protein CSAGPGGPQETQYF.